The rows below give T cell receptor beta chains drawn from one sample of a study of T-cell memory formation after mild COVID-19. TCRdb redid the calling of the 5' RACE reads with MiXCR, one entry per CDR3 protein. The data hold 130,000 to 150,000 distinct CDR3 sequences, with 6% to 6.5% observed a single time. Material for sequencing was PBMCs or a T cell subset sorted from them (not recorded which). These TCRs come from an adult woman who had mild COVID-19 (a few samples of this study predate the infection). Cell type and time point are not known. CDR3s include the opening cysteine and the closing phenylalanine or tryptophan. The D gene is left open where the match is weak. Not all rows give a size; the values are once, few, many and, for expanded clones, a class.

>TRBV7-2|TRBJ2-7|15|few|TRBD2
TGTGCCACGCGCCCCGGGAGGGCTGAGTCCTACGAGCAGTACTTC
CATRPGRAESYEQYF
>TRBV9|TRBJ2-3|17|NA|TRBD1
TGTGCCAGCAGCACCAACCCGGGGACAGGCGTCACAGATACGCAGTATTTT
CASSTNPGTGVTDTQYF
>TRBV9|TRBJ2-3|18|many|TRBD2
TGTGCCAGCAGCGCTCGACTTGGGACTAGCGGTCCCACAGATACGCAGTATTTT
CASSARLGTSGPTDTQYF
>TRBV5-1|TRBJ2-5|14|many|TRBD2
TGCGCCAGCAGCTCGACTAGCGCGAGAGAGACCCAGTACTTC
CASSSTSARETQYF
>TRBV20-1|TRBJ2-3|12|many|NA
TGCAGTGTCCATCCAGGGACAGATACGCAGTATTTT
CSVHPGTDTQYF
>TRBV12-3/TRBV12-4|TRBJ1-6|15|many|NA
TGTGCCAGCAGTTTAGGGGGGAGCGTTAATTCACCCCTCCACTTT
CASSLGGSVNSPLHF
>TRBV9|TRBJ2-5|13|many|NA
TGTGCCAGCAGCGTAGGAACACAAGAGACCCAGTACTTC
CASSVGTQETQYF
>TRBV12-3/TRBV12-4|TRBJ1-1|13|NA|NA
TGTGCCAGCAGTTTAAACAGATACACTGAAGCTTTCTTT
CASSLNRYTEAFF
>TRBV29-1|TRBJ1-2|13|many|TRBD1
TGCAGCGTTGGACAGGGGACCAGCAGTGGCTACACCTTC
CSVGQGTSSGYTF
>TRBV10-3|TRBJ1-6|15|NA|TRBD1
TGTGCCATCTCAGGTGGGACAGAGAATAATTCACCCCTCCACTTT
CAISGGTENNSPLHF
>TRBV20-1|TRBJ2-4|18|many|NA
TGCAGTGCTAGAGACCGTAGGAGCACCAGCTGGGCCAAAAACATTCAGTACTTC
CSARDRRSTSWAKNIQYF
>TRBV12-3/TRBV12-4|TRBJ1-5|14|NA|NA
TGTGCCAGCAGTTCCGACAAACCCAATCAGCCCCAGCATTTT
CASSSDKPNQPQHF
>TRBV29-1|TRBJ2-1|13|NA|NA
TGCAGCGTCCTCGTTTTAACAAACAATGAGCAGTTCTTC
CSVLVLTNNEQFF
>TRBV4-1|TRBJ2-1|17|many|NA
TGCGCCAGCAGCCAAGATTGGACTCCGACAGGAGAGCATGAGCAGTTCTTC
CASSQDWTPTGEHEQFF
>TRBV5-1|TRBJ2-3|15|many|NA
TGCGCCAGGACCCCGAGGGGGACTAGCACAGATACGCAGTATTTT
CARTPRGTSTDTQYF
>TRBV7-6|TRBJ2-7|16|NA|NA
TGTGCCAGCAGCTTAGCGCGGAAGGAACAGAGGGCCGAGCAGTACTTC
CASSLARKEQRAEQYF
>TRBV12-3/TRBV12-4|TRBJ2-7|14|many|TRBD1
TGTGCCAGCAGTTTTAGACAGGGGGCCTACGAGCAGTACTTC
CASSFRQGAYEQYF
>TRBV7-8|TRBJ2-1|14|many|TRBD1
TGTGCCAGCAGCTTGTCGATGACAGGGGAACGGCAGTTCTTC
CASSLSMTGERQFF
>TRBV5-5|TRBJ2-1|15|NA|NA
TGTGCCAGCAGCTTGCTTAGCAGGTTACTCAATGAGCAGTTCTTC
CASSLLSRLLNEQFF
>TRBV6-5|TRBJ2-7|14|many|NA
TGTGCCAGCAATCCGGGACAAAGTAACTACGAGCAGTACTTC
CASNPGQSNYEQYF
>TRBV4-2|TRBJ1-1|15|NA|NA
TGTGCCAGCAGCCAAGAGCTCCGCGGGAACACTGAAGCTTTCTTT
CASSQELRGNTEAFF
>TRBV19|TRBJ1-6|14|many|NA
TGTGCCAGTAGCCTTCAGGGATACAATTCACCCCTCCACTTT
CASSLQGYNSPLHF
>TRBV20-1|TRBJ1-6|17|NA|NA
TGCAGTGCTTCTAGATGGCGGCAGGGTGCCTATAATTCACCCCTCCACTTT
CSASRWRQGAYNSPLHF
>TRBV20-1|TRBJ2-1|17|many|NA
TGCAGTGCTAGAGGCTATAACCGGGGACCGACCTACAATGAGCAGTTCTTC
CSARGYNRGPTYNEQFF
>TRBV7-8|TRBJ1-2|16|many|TRBD1
TGTGCCAGCAGCTTTCCCCTACCGACAGGGAAAAAAGGCTACACCTTC
CASSFPLPTGKKGYTF
>TRBV20-1|TRBJ2-5|14|few|NA
TGCAGTGCTAGTCAGGAGATTGGGGGGGAGACCCAGTACTTC
CSASQEIGGETQYF
>TRBV7-2|TRBJ2-3|14|many|TRBD1
TGTGCCAGCAGCTTAGGACAGGGGATAGATACGCAGTATTTT
CASSLGQGIDTQYF
>TRBV19|TRBJ2-1|13|few|NA
TGTGCCAGTAGTAACGGGCAGGGGGGTGAGCAGTTCTTC
CASSNGQGGEQFF
>TRBV7-6|TRBJ2-5|13|few|NA
TGTGCCAGCAGCTTCTCCAGACAAGAGACCCAGTACTTC
CASSFSRQETQYF
>TRBV12-3/TRBV12-4|TRBJ1-2|14|few|NA
TGTGCCAGCATGCCGACAGCTACTAACTATGGCTACACCTTC
CASMPTATNYGYTF
>TRBV4-3|TRBJ2-5|18|NA|TRBD2
TGCGCCAGCAGCCAAGATCCGCCTAGCGGGAGGAAGGGAGAGACCCAGTACTTC
CASSQDPPSGRKGETQYF
>TRBV3-1|TRBJ2-1|15|few|NA
TGTGCCAGCAGCCAAGATAGGCAGGGATACAATGAGCAGTTCTTC
CASSQDRQGYNEQFF
>TRBV5-1|TRBJ2-1|13|many|NA
TGCGCCAGCAGCTTGGAGGGGGGCGGTGAGCAGTTCTTC
CASSLEGGGEQFF
>TRBV7-3|TRBJ2-3|15|many|TRBD1
TGTGCCAGCAGCCGAACGGGACAGAACACAGATACGCAGTATTTT
CASSRTGQNTDTQYF
>TRBV24-1|TRBJ2-7|15|few|TRBD1
TGTGCCACCAGTGACAAGGGGGACAGCGGTTACGAGCAGTACTTC
CATSDKGDSGYEQYF
>TRBV20-1|TRBJ1-2|14|many|TRBD1
TGCAGTGCCCCGACATCACACAGGGGTGATGGCTACACCTTC
CSAPTSHRGDGYTF
>TRBV20-1|TRBJ2-2|14|NA|TRBD2
TGCAGTGCGGCGACTAGCTCGAACACCGGGGAGCTGTTTTTT
CSAATSSNTGELFF
>TRBV7-6|TRBJ2-7|15|many|NA
TGTGCCAGCAGCTTAGGCCAGGGTCCCTCCTACGAGCAGTACTTC
CASSLGQGPSYEQYF
>TRBV6-5|TRBJ2-1|13|few|NA
TGTGCCAGCAGCCCGAAAGGGGGGGCGAGGCAGTTCTTC
CASSPKGGARQFF
>TRBV9|TRBJ2-2|15|many|TRBD2
TGTGCCAGCAGCCCCCGGGACTACCGCACCGGGGAGCTGTTTTTT
CASSPRDYRTGELFF